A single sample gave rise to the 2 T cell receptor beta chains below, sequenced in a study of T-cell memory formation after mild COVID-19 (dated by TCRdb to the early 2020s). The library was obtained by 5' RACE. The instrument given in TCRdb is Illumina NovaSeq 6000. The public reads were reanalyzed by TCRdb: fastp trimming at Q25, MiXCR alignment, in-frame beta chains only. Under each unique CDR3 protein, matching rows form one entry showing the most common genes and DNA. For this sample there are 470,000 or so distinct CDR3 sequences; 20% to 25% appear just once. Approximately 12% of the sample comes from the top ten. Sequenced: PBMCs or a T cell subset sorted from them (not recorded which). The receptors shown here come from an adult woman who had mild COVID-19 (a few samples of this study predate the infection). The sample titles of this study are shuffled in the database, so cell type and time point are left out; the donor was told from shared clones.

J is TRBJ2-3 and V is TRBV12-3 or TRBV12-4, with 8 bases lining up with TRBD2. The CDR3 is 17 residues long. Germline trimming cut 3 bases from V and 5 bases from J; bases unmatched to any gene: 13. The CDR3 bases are TGTGCCAGCAGTTTCTGGCGGGAGGTGATGTCGGAAGATACGCAGTATTTT. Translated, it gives CASSFWREVMSEDTQYF.

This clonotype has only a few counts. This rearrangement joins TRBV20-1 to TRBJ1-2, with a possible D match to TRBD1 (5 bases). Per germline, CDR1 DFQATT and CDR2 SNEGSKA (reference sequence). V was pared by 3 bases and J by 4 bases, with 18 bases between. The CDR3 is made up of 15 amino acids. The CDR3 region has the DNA TGCAGTGCTAGTCAGGGTACAGGAGCCCTCTATGGCTACACCTTC. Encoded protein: CSASQGTGALYGYTF.